Below are 3 T cell receptor beta chains sequenced from a single sample in a study of CD8+ T cells in alopecia areata (dated by TCRdb to 2016 to 2019). Library creation used the immunoSEQ multiplex PCR assay. To provide template for TCR sequencing, every sample had RNA extracted and reverse transcribed into cDNA. Entries here come from immuneACCESS through TCRdb and include only in-frame sequences with V and J called. Some clones fail to appear in such tables; in the studies checked, an unresolved V gene covers under half of the shortfall, and the cause of the remainder is unknown. The sample table records over 150,000 clones; 50% to 75% of these occur just once. Roughly 15% of the sample rests with the top ten. The time point label on this specimen signifies: baseline before oral tofacitinib. The input for sequencing was CD4+ T cells sorted from blood, taken at week 0. These receptors were taken from a human donor with alopecia areata.

This clone has a handful of counts. The J gene is TRBJ1-5, the V gene TRBV7-8; 7 bases are shared with TRBD1. Trimming cost V 0 bases and J 4 bases; bases outside gene matches: 9. Per the germline V gene, CDR1 is SGHVS and CDR2 is FQNEAQ. The CDR3 is 17 residues long. CDR3 amino acids: CASSLAGSGGWNQPQHF. The DNA of the CDR3 is TGTGCCAGCAGCTTAGCGGGTTCAGGGGGATGGAATCAGCCCCAGCATTTT.

The chain joins TRBV18 to TRBJ2-4, with D unclear. The CDR3 has 16 amino acids. Per germline, CDR1 KGHSH and CDR2 LQKENI. V shed 1 base and J shed 1 base, with 11 bases lying between them. DNA for the CDR3: TGTGCCAGCTCACCACAACCACCATTTGCCAAAAACATTCAGTACTTC. Residues: CASSPQPPFAKNIQYF.

The V gene is TRBV4-1, the J gene TRBJ2-3, with TRBD2 matching 9 bases. Germline CDR1 reads MGHRA; CDR2 reads YSYEKL. The CDR3 runs 16 residues. Germline trimming cut 0 bases from V and 4 bases from J; bases unmatched to any gene: 5. CDR3 in amino acids: CASSQERAGGADTQYF. The CDR3 DNA reads as TGCGCCAGCAGCCAAGAACGAGCGGGGGGCGCAGATACGCAGTATTTT.